This is a list of T cell receptor beta chains from one sample in a study of T cell responses to AZD1222 COVID-19 vaccine. The repertoire was sequenced with immunoSEQ multiplex PCR; TCRdb's copy has only in-frame clones and lacks some. The sample consists of 200,000 to 300,000 clones, 85% to 95% of them appearing once. Here the sequenced sample was peripheral blood, taken on day 0 of AZD1222 vaccination. The source of these receptors is an adult in good health. The CDR3 runs from the conserved cysteine through the conserved F or W. Each record gives: V gene, D gene, J gene, CDR3 length, clone size, CDR3 DNA, CDR3 protein. The D gene is left open where the match is weak. For some rows the clone size is stated as once, few or many, or as a class when expanded; others skip it.

V: TRBV2; D: .; J: TRBJ2-7; length: 15; size: .; DNA: TGTGCCAGCAGGTGGGGGGGGACACATACCTACGAGCAGTACTTC; CDR3: CASRWGGTHTYEQYF
V: TRBV3-1/TRBV3-2; D: .; J: TRBJ1-2; length: 15; size: .; DNA: TGTGCCAGCAGCCCCACGGGCAGTATAACCTATGGCTACACCTTC; CDR3: CASSPTGSITYGYTF
V: TRBV28; D: .; J: TRBJ2-1; length: 13; size: .; DNA: TGTGCCAGCAGCCCCCCCAGCTACAATGAGCAGTTCTTC; CDR3: CASSPPSYNEQFF
V: TRBV5-1; D: .; J: TRBJ2-5; length: 14; size: .; DNA: TGCGCCAGCAGCTTCGGACAAGAGGGGGAGACCCAGTACTTC; CDR3: CASSFGQEGETQYF
V: TRBV6-5; D: .; J: TRBJ2-1; length: 14; size: .; DNA: TGTGCCAGCAGTTACGGTTGGAGGGTACATGAGCAGTTCTTC; CDR3: CASSYGWRVHEQFF
V: TRBV6-1; D: .; J: TRBJ1-5; length: 16; size: .; DNA: TGTGCCAGCAGTGAATGGGGGCAGGGAGGCAATCAGCCCCAGCATTTT; CDR3: CASSEWGQGGNQPQHF
V: TRBV24-1; D: .; J: TRBJ1-2; length: 15; size: .; DNA: TGTGCCACCAGTGATTCATCCAGGAGGGGGAATGGCTACACCTTC; CDR3: CATSDSSRRGNGYTF
V: TRBV28; D: .; J: TRBJ1-1; length: 10; size: .; DNA: TGTGCCAGCGGGGGGACACGAGCTTTCTTT; CDR3: CASGGTRAFF
V: TRBV9; D: .; J: TRBJ2-1; length: 12; size: .; DNA: TGTGCCAGCAGCGTAGGGCCGGATGAGCAGTTCTTC; CDR3: CASSVGPDEQFF
V: TRBV28; D: TRBD1; J: TRBJ2-6; length: 17; size: .; DNA: TGTGCCAGCAGTTCGGGACAGGGGGAAGCTGGGGCCAACGTCCTGACTTTC; CDR3: CASSSGQGEAGANVLTF
V: TRBV9; D: .; J: TRBJ1-6; length: 15; size: .; DNA: TGTGCCAGCAGCGTAGCGGGGGGGATGGCTTCACCCCTCCACTTT; CDR3: CASSVAGGMASPLHF
V: TRBV6-5; D: .; J: TRBJ1-2; length: 12; size: .; DNA: TGTGCCAGCCTAAGTCCTAACTATGGCTACACCTTC; CDR3: CASLSPNYGYTF
V: TRBV14; D: .; J: TRBJ2-4; length: 12; size: .; DNA: TGTGCCAGCAGCCCGTATGGGGACATTCAGTACTTC; CDR3: CASSPYGDIQYF
V: TRBV6-5; D: TRBD2; J: TRBJ2-7; length: 14; size: .; DNA: TGTGCCAGCAGTTACTCGGGGACTAGCTACGAGCAGTACTTC; CDR3: CASSYSGTSYEQYF
V: TRBV18; D: .; J: TRBJ2-1; length: 15; size: .; DNA: TGTGCCAGCTCAGGGGACTTAAGCTCCTACAATGAGCAGTTCTTC; CDR3: CASSGDLSSYNEQFF
V: TRBV2; D: .; J: TRBJ1-2; length: 14; size: .; DNA: TGTGCCAGCAGGGCCCCCAGGTTAAACTATGGCTACACCTTC; CDR3: CASRAPRLNYGYTF
V: TRBV5-1; D: TRBD2; J: TRBJ2-1; length: 15; size: .; DNA: TGCGCCAGCAGCTTGGGACTAGCAAGGAACAATGAGCAGTTCTTC; CDR3: CASSLGLARNNEQFF
V: TRBV10-2; D: .; J: TRBJ1-1; length: 13; size: once; DNA: TGCGCCAGCAGTGAGGGGGAGATCCCTGAAGCTTTCTTT; CDR3: CASSEGEIPEAFF
V: TRBV18; D: .; J: TRBJ1-5; length: 16; size: .; DNA: TGTGCCAGCTCCGCCTTTTCTACTCAGAGCGATCAGCCCCAGCATTTT; CDR3: CASSAFSTQSDQPQHF
V: TRBV5-1; D: .; J: TRBJ1-1; length: 13; size: .; DNA: TGCGCCAGCAGCCTTTGGGGCCCCACTGAAGCTTTCTTT; CDR3: CASSLWGPTEAFF
V: TRBV15; D: .; J: TRBJ2-7; length: 11; size: .; DNA: TGTGCCACCAGTGACGGTCGCGAGCAGTACTTC; CDR3: CATSDGREQYF
V: TRBV29-1; D: .; J: TRBJ2-3; length: 12; size: once; DNA: TGCAGCGTGGATCCAGGCACAGATACGCAGTATTTT; CDR3: CSVDPGTDTQYF
V: TRBV7-2; D: .; J: TRBJ2-6; length: 17; size: .; DNA: TGTGCCAGCAGCTTAAGTATCCAAGGGGCTGGGGCCAACGTCCTGACTTTC; CDR3: CASSLSIQGAGANVLTF
V: TRBV7-8; D: .; J: TRBJ1-5; length: 15; size: .; DNA: TGTGCCAGCAGCCGTAATCGAACAGGGTGGGAGCCCCAGCATTTT; CDR3: CASSRNRTGWEPQHF
V: TRBV7-2; D: .; J: TRBJ2-7; length: 14; size: .; DNA: TGTGCCAGCAGCGGCAGACAGGCTTCCTACGAGCAGTACTTC; CDR3: CASSGRQASYEQYF